This TCR beta chain came from a study of molecular identifiers for immune sequencing clone quantification. Study at large: Replicates split RNA from roughly 18,000 or 92,000 naive CD8 cells five ways, and the researchers sequenced four portions.

This clonotype was detected a few times. The CDR3 has 15 residues. The J segment lost 7 bases and the V segment lost 3 bases, leaving 8 bases of the junction unmatched. Germline V CDR1 and CDR2: LNHNV, YYDKDF (reference sequence). Libraries of bulk TCR were made by previously described methods (with listed TCR primers). TCRdb re-called the PCR reads through MiXCR, storing one row per CDR3 protein. The data hold about 12,000 distinct CDR3 sequences, with 15% to 20% observed a single time. The sequenced material came from naive CD8+ T cells from blood, with Jurkat cell RNA spiked in. The subset here: FACS-sorted CD8+CD4-CCR7+CD45RA+ naive T cells. This receptor was taken from a human donor in good health. Some libraries in this study had Jurkat cell RNA spiked in. The chain combines TRBV15 with TRBJ1-4, with 7 bases fitting TRBD1. For the CDR3, the DNA is TGTGCCACCAGCAGTTTTCCAGGGGGTGGTGAAAAACTGTTTTTT. As protein: CATSSFPGGGEKLFF. The full variable domain, rest sourced from reference TRBV15 and TRBJ1-4, is DAMVIQNPRYQVTQFGKPVTLSCSQTLNHNVMYWYQQKSSQAPKLLFHYYDKDFNNEADTPDNFQSRRPNTSFCFLDIRSPGLGDTAMYLCATSSFPGGGEKLFFGSGTQLSVL.